Presented here are 29 T cell receptor beta chains from one specimen sequenced in a study of blood T cell repertoires in COVID-19. Libraries were prepared by immunoSEQ multiplex PCR; TCRdb keeps only in-frame clonotypes and omits some of them. The sample lists approximately 190,000 clones, around 80% occurring once. Input material: peripheral blood. These receptors originate from a man aged 30 to 45 with active or convalescent COVID-19.

V is TRBV19 and J is TRBJ1-4; D possibly corresponds to TRBD1 (6 bases). Trimming shortened V by 2 bases and J by 4 bases, and 11 bases separated the two germline ends. CDR1 LNHDA and CDR2 SQIVND come from the germline V gene (reference sequence). This CDR3 has 15 residues. The CDR3 nucleotides read TGTGCCAGTAGTATACAGGGGCGCAGTAATGAAAAACTGTTTTTT. As protein: CASSIQGRSNEKLFF.

The CDR3 DNA is TGTGCCAGCAGTTCCAGTTATAGCAATCAGCCCCAGCATTTT. Its protein product is CASSSSYSNQPQHF. The chain uses TRBV6-2 or TRBV6-3 and TRBJ1-5; D call uncertain. CDR3 length equals 14 residues. The germline gives CDR1 MNHEY, CDR2 SVGEGT. V dropped 4 bases and J dropped 0 bases, with 7 bases sitting between them.

The chain links TRBV4-3 to TRBJ1-1; TRBD1 aligns across 7 bases. V lost 0 bases to trimming and J lost 4 bases; unmatched junction nucleotides: 11. The CDR3 totals 17 residues. Looked up from germline, CDR1 is LGHNA and CDR2 is YSLEER. CDR3 bases: TGCGCCAGCAGCCAAGAAAACCGAGGGGGCGGAAGCACTGAAGCTTTCTTT. The encoded protein is CASSQENRGGGSTEAFF.

The rearrangement uses TRBV19 and TRBJ1-1; D remains unclear. V lost 2 bases, J lost 0 bases, and 4 bases lay in between. This CDR3 has 13 residues. Germline V gene lookup returns CDR1 LNHDA and CDR2 SQIVND (reference sequence). The CDR3 bases are TGTGCCAGTAGTATAACGGTGAACACTGAAGCTTTCTTT. It yields the protein CASSITVNTEAFF. Using reference TRBV19 and TRBJ1-1 for the parts outside the CDR3, the full variable domain is DGGITQSPKYLFRKEGQNVTLSCEQNLNHDAMYWYRQDPGQGLRLIYYSQIVNDFQKGDIAEGYSVSREKKESFPLTVTSAQKNPTAFYLCASSITVNTEAFFGQGTRLTVV.

V and J are TRBV11-2 and TRBJ2-7; D possibly corresponds to TRBD2 (5 bases). This CDR3 has 15 residues. V lost 4 bases and J lost 7, with 20 bases in between. In germline, CDR1 is SGHAT, CDR2 FQNNGV. The CDR3: CASSSGLQTTGEQYF. The CDR3 DNA reads as TGTGCCAGCAGCTCTGGACTCCAAACAACGGGGGAGCAGTACTTC.

CDR3 amino acids: CASSPGLQETQYF. CDR3 bases: TGCGCCAGCAGTCCGGGACTGCAAGAGACCCAGTACTTC. This chain links TRBV5-1 with TRBJ2-5, with a possible D match to TRBD2 (6 bases). Deletions cut 5 bases from V and 2 bases from J, with 10 bases between. In germline, CDR1 is SGHRS, CDR2 YFSETQ. CDR3 length: 13 amino acids.

This clone showed up just a few times. The gene calls are TRBV27 and TRBJ1-1, with 7 positions matching TRBD1. J gave up 6 bases and V 5 bases, and 6 bases lay outside the gene matches. The length of the CDR3 is 13 residues. The germline V gene encodes CDR1 MNHEY and CDR2 SMNVEV (reference sequence). CDR3 in amino acids: CASSLGQEAEAFF. CDR3 nucleotides: TGTGCCAGCAGTCTAGGACAGGAGGCTGAAGCTTTCTTT.

The chain carries TRBV3-1 (or the pseudogene TRBV3-2) and TRBJ1-4, with a weak D call TRBD1 (5 bases). V shed 3 bases and J shed 4 bases, with 12 bases lying between them. CDR1 and CDR2 (germline): LGHDT, YNNKEL (reference sequence). The CDR3 covers 15 residues. CDR3 in amino acids: CASSHHRGVNEKLFF. The CDR3 DNA follows: TGTGCCAGCAGCCACCACCGGGGGGTTAATGAAAAACTGTTTTTT.

This chain uses TRBV21-1 with TRBJ2-7; the D call TRBD2 from the table was never checked on the DNA. TRBV21-1 is annotated as a pseudogene. CDR3 length: 11 amino acids. CDR3 nucleotides: TGTGTGGGGGGGGTCGTATACGAGCAGTACGTC. Translating gives CVGGVVYEQYV.

The chain uses TRBV7-2 and TRBJ2-7, with 8 bases matching TRBD2. Germline V lookup: CDR1 SGHTA, CDR2 FQGNSA. CDR3 length: 15 residues. The V and J ends lost 2 bases and 2 bases, in that order; junction bases with no gene match: 5. The DNA for the CDR3 is TGTGCCAGCAGCTTACTAGCGGGTGTCACCTACGAGCAGTACTTC. Translated: CASSLLAGVTYEQYF.

The rearrangement uses TRBV3-1 (or the pseudogene TRBV3-2) and TRBJ1-1; D possibly corresponds to TRBD1 (6 bases). Trimming left V 2 bases short and J 5 bases short, with 15 bases between. CDR1 and CDR2 from the germline V gene are LGHDT and YNNKEL (reference sequence). The CDR3 runs to 15 residues. The CDR3 is CASSQSRGGYTEAFF. In DNA, the CDR3 is TGTGCCAGCAGCCAATCACGAGGGGGATATACTGAAGCTTTCTTT.

This clone was seen a handful of times. The chain uses TRBV5-1 and TRBJ2-2, with 9 bases that match TRBD1. Germline values: CDR1 SGHRS, CDR2 YFSETQ. V trimming: 3 bases; J trimming: 3 bases; junction bases outside the gene matches: 3. This CDR3 comprises 15 residues. In nucleotides, the CDR3 is TGCGCCAGCAGCTCTCGACAGGGGGACACCGGGGAGCTGTTTTTT. Residues: CASSSRQGDTGELFF.

The rearrangement uses TRBV7-9 and TRBJ1-1; TRBD1 matches at 7 bases. The CDR3 has 15 residues. Trimming removed 3 bases from V and 4 bases from J; junction bases left unmatched: 8. The germline V gene has CDR1 SEHNR and CDR2 FQNEAQ (reference sequence). The CDR3 coding sequence is TGTGCCAGCAGCTTCCAACAGGGGTTGGGCACTGAAGCTTTCTTT. This encodes CASSFQQGLGTEAFF.

This clone has a handful of counts. The chain combines TRBV13 with TRBJ1-1; 8 bases line up with TRBD1. Looked up from germline, CDR1 is PRHDT and CDR2 is FYEKMQ (reference sequence). The CDR3 loop spans 13 amino acids. V shed 5 bases, J shed 5 bases, and the junction held 4 bases outside the gene matches. CDR3 in DNA: TGTGCCAGCAGCGGGACAGGTCGTACTGAAGCTTTCTTT. The encoded protein is CASSGTGRTEAFF.

V gene TRBV12-5 combines with J gene TRBJ2-7, with a tentative D call TRBD1 (5 bases). With 0 bases removed from V and 3 bases from J, the gap between germline ends came to 24 bases. The CDR3 extends over 19 amino acids. Germline V gene lookup returns CDR1 LGHNT and CDR2 FRNRAP. The chain's CDR3 is CASGLVRIPSGKRNYEQYF. CDR3 nucleotides: TGTGCTAGTGGTTTGGTCAGGATTCCTTCAGGGAAACGCAACTACGAGCAGTACTTC.

The rearrangement links TRBV6-5 to TRBJ1-6; D is undetermined. The CDR3 totals 16 residues. Germline V lookup: CDR1 MNHEY, CDR2 SVGAGI. V lost 0 bases and J 0 bases, leaving 6 bases between the germline ends. DNA for the CDR3: TGTGCCAGCAGTTACTCGTCCAACTCCTATAATTCACCCCTCCACTTT. It yields the protein CASSYSSNSYNSPLHF.

The chain couples TRBV7-8 to TRBJ2-1; the D gene is possibly TRBD1 (6 bases). CDR3 length: 14 residues. Looked up from germline, CDR1 is SGHVS and CDR2 is FQNEAQ. Between the trimmed V and J ends, which lost 4 bases and 6 bases, there was a span of 13 bases. The CDR3 DNA sequence: TGTGCCAGCAGCTCGATGAGCAGGGGCAATGAGCAGTTCTTC. Its translation: CASSSMSRGNEQFF.

This chain connects TRBV27 to TRBJ2-1; D not certain. The CDR3 loop spans 18 amino acids. The germline V gene encodes CDR1 MNHEY and CDR2 SMNVEV (reference sequence). V was shortened by 8 bases and J by 0 bases, with 23 bases between the two germline ends. The CDR3 nucleotides read TGTGCCAGCGGTGTGGGCAGACATCAAATGGCCTCCTACAATGAGCAGTTCTTC. This translates into CASGVGRHQMASYNEQFF.

The chain recombines TRBV24-1 with TRBJ1-1, with D tentatively TRBD1 (5 bases). CDR3 size: 15 residues. Germline CDR1 and CDR2: KGHDR and SFDVKD. Trimming shortened V by 4 bases and J by 1 base, and 12 bases separated the two germline ends. CDR3 in DNA: TGTGCCACCAGTGAGGGCGGGACGGCGAACACTGAAGCTTTCTTT. It translates to CATSEGGTANTEAFF.

This clone came up once. The rearrangement uses TRBV2 and TRBJ1-6; a possible D gene is TRBD1 (6 bases). The CDR3 runs to 13 residues. With 7 bases removed from V and 7 bases from J, the gap between germline ends came to 11 bases. Germline CDR1 SNHLY, CDR2 FYNNEI. The CDR3 protein is CASIGGPNSPLHF. As DNA, the CDR3 is TGTGCCAGCATCGGGGGGCCGAATTCACCCCTCCACTTT. The full variable domain, its missing parts supplied by reference TRBV2 and TRBJ1-6, is EPEVTQTPSHQVTQMGQEVILRCVPISNHLYFYWYRQILGQKVEFLVSFYNNEISEKSEIFDDQFSVERPDGSNFTLKIRSTKLEDSAMYFCASIGGPNSPLHFGNGTRLTVT.

This clone was found a few times. The chain employs TRBV30 and TRBJ1-2; D remains ambiguous. V lost 0 bases and J lost 4, with 12 bases in between. CDR1 is GTSNPN and CDR2 is SVGIG in the germline V gene (reference sequence). This CDR3 has 14 amino acids. The CDR3 bases are TGTGCCTGGAGTGTACGAATTGGGCCCTATGGCTACACCTTC. Translating gives CAWSVRIGPYGYTF.

The chain combines TRBV6-5 with TRBJ2-7, with 7 bases matching TRBD1. Germline CDR1 and CDR2: MNHEY and SVGAGI. The CDR3 consists of 13 residues. The junction had 4 bases not matched to a gene; V was cut back by 6 bases and J by 2 bases. CDR3 protein: CASRMTGTYEQYV. The CDR3 region has the DNA TGTGCCAGCAGGATGACAGGGACCTACGAGCAGTACGTC.

This clone was seen a single time. The chain has TRBV5-5 and TRBJ1-1; possibly TRBD1 for D (6 bases). Germline CDR1 and CDR2: SGHKS and YYEKEE (reference sequence). The CDR3 contains 13 residues. The V end lost 3 bases, the J end lost 8 bases, and 14 bases lay between the germline ends. The CDR3 DNA reads as TGTGCCAGCAGCTCAGGGGATCGGTCGGAAGCTTTCTTT. It encodes CASSSGDRSEAFF.

V gene TRBV14 combines with J gene TRBJ2-7, with TRBD2 matching 13 bases. The CDR3 contains 17 residues. Per germline, CDR1 SGHDN and CDR2 FVKESK. Unmatched junction bases numbered 7, after V lost 4 bases and J lost 1 base. In nucleotides, the CDR3 is TGTGCCAGCAGCCGGGGACTAGCGGGACGAGGTTCCTACGAGCAGTACTTC. Its protein product is CASSRGLAGRGSYEQYF.

The rearrangement uses TRBV6-5 and TRBJ1-1; unclear D gene. Germline CDR1 MNHEY, CDR2 SVGAGI. CDR3 length: 14 residues. V lost 6 bases and J 6 bases, leaving 17 bases between the germline ends. This CDR3 reads CASSLTPRQAEAFF. The CDR3, as DNA: TGTGCCAGCAGCCTCACCCCTCGGCAGGCTGAAGCTTTCTTT.

The chain is built from TRBV10-3 and TRBJ1-2, with D possibly TRBD1 on 5 matching bases. V lost 11 bases and J lost 4, with 14 bases in between. This CDR3 comprises 12 residues. Germline CDR1 ENHRY, CDR2 SYGVKD. CDR3 coding DNA: TGTGCCTCAATCGACAGTCCCTATGGCTACACCTTC. It is translated as CASIDSPYGYTF.

The gene calls are TRBV27 and TRBJ2-1, with 7 bases fitting TRBD2. CDR1 is MNHEY, CDR2 SMNVEV, per germline (reference sequence). The CDR3 loop spans 14 amino acids. Trimming at V came to 2 bases and at J to 8 bases, leaving 6 bases not matched to a gene. The CDR3 sequence is CASSLTGGSYEQFF. Here the CDR3 DNA reads TGTGCCAGCAGTTTAACCGGGGGGAGCTATGAGCAGTTCTTC.

Written as DNA, the CDR3 is TGCGCCAGCAGCCCTAGCGGAGGGGGTGAGGCCAAAAACATTCAGTACTTC. Translated, it gives CASSPSGGGEAKNIQYF. This sequence joins TRBV5-1 and TRBJ2-4; tentative D call: TRBD2 (7 bases). V was clipped by 4 bases and J by 1 base, with 18 bases between them. The CDR3 is 17 residues long. Per germline, CDR1 SGHRS and CDR2 YFSETQ.

The chain carries TRBV6-5 and TRBJ2-6; 8 bases line up with TRBD1. Trimming removed 6 bases from V and 8 bases from J; junction bases left unmatched: 6. CDR3 length: 14 residues. Looked up from germline, CDR1 is MNHEY and CDR2 is SVGAGI. The CDR3 DNA reads as TGTGCCAGCAGCGTGACAGGGGAGCCCAACGTCCTGACTTTC. It yields the protein CASSVTGEPNVLTF.